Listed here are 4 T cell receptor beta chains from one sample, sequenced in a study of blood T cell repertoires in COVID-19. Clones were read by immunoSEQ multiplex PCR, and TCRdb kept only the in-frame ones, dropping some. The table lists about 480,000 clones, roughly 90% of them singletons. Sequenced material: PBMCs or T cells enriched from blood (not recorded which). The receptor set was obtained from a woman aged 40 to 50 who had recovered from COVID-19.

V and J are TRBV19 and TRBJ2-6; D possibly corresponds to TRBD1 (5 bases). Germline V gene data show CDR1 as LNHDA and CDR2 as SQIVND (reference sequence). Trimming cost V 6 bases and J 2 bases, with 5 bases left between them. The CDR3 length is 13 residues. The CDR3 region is CASRGPGANVLTF. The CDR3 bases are TGTGCCAGTAGGGGGCCTGGGGCCAACGTCCTGACTTTC. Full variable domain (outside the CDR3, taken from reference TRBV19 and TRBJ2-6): DGGITQSPKYLFRKEGQNVTLSCEQNLNHDAMYWYRQDPGQGLRLIYYSQIVNDFQKGDIAEGYSVSREKKESFPLTVTSAQKNPTAFYLCASRGPGANVLTFGAGSRLTVL.

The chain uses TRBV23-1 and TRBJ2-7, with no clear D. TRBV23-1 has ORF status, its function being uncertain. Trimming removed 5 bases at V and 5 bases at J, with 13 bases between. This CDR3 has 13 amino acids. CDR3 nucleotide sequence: TGCGCCAGCAGTTCGATCGGCCGGGACGAGCAGTACTTC. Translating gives CASSSIGRDEQYF.

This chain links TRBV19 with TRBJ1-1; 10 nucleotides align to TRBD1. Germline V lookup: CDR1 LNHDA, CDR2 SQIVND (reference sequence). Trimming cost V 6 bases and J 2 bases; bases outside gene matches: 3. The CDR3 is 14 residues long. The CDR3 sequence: CASRRQGANTEAFF. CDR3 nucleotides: TGTGCCAGTAGGAGACAGGGGGCCAACACTGAAGCTTTCTTT.

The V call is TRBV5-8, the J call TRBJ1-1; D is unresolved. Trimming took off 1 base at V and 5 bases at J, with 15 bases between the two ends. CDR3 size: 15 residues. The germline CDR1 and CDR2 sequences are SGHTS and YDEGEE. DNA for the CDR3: TGTGCCAGCAGCTTGTCGGCGGTCCGGACTACTGAAGCTTTCTTT. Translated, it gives CASSLSAVRTTEAFF.